This TCR beta chain is from a study of T cells in Graves' hyperthyroidism and ophthalmopathy. Findings and caveats of the study: Ophthalmopathy cases were set apart from stable hyperthyroidism by a 13 V-J model.

This clonotype was observed at least ten times. What it binds is unknown. What was amplified from RNA transcripts were TCR beta CDR3 regions. HTBI primers were used for first-round RT-PCR of the TCR CDR3. TCRdb passed the multiplex PCR reads through MiXCR, listing each CDR3 protein once. In the table there are a few hundred thousand distinct CDR3 sequences, 15% to 17% of which are singletons. Graves' hyperthyroidism showing no ophthalmopathy progression within 18 months was considered stable. Hyperthyroidism patients were newly diagnosed, had disease duration under 2 months, and were aged 18 to 65 years. Each diagnosis was grounded in clinical symptoms, serum thyroxine and TRAb, thyroid ultrasound, and orbital computed tomography. This CDR3 comprises 14 residues. V lost 6 bases to trimming and J lost 4 bases, with 12 bases between them.

The rearrangement uses TRBV12-3 or TRBV12-4 and TRBJ2-2, with TRBD1 as a possible D gene (6 bases). Specimen: blood. The clonotype was recovered from a woman aged 18-29 years with Graves' hyperthyroidism. The CDR3 sequence: CASSYRGSTGELFF. CDR3 in DNA: TGTGCCAGCAGCTATAGGGGGAGCACCGGGGAGCTGTTTTTT.